This TCR beta chain was sequenced in a study of blood T cell repertoires in COVID-19. Study overall: There were acute and convalescent COVID-19 samples, and they came from the United States, Italy and Spain. Sample material is recorded as cDNA or gDNA derived from T cells, B-cell-depleted T cells, or PBMCs.

J lost 8 bases, V lost 5 bases, and 16 bases had no gene match. This CDR3 has 16 amino acids. Germline assignment: CDR1 MGHDK and CDR2 SYGVNS. Original methodology: Researchers report that nucleated cell counts were estimated from reference gene primer amplification. Clones were read by immunoSEQ multiplex PCR, and TCRdb kept only the in-frame ones, dropping some. V and J calls and clone size are those listed in that table; D and trimming were worked out from the DNA. The sample has roughly 220,000 clones, over 60% seen once; the top ten hold less than 7%. This chain joins TRBV25-1 and TRBJ2-3, with 7 bases identical to TRBD1. This sequence originates from a woman aged 65 to 85 with acute or convalescent COVID-19. Sequenced input: peripheral blood. The CDR3 is CASSTTGSEHFGTQYF. The CDR3 nucleotides are TGTGCCAGCAGTACGACAGGGTCAGAGCACTTTGGTACGCAGTATTTT.